Shown below are 18 T cell receptor beta chains from a single sample sequenced in a study of T cell clones after liver transplantation. Method: immunoSEQ multiplex PCR; TCRdb's copy keeps in-frame clones and lacks some. The data hold 55,000 to 70,000 clones, with about 91% observed a single time. This specimen was CD4+ T cells from blood, taken about 27 months after liver transplant. The receptors stem from a human patient who received a liver transplant. The graft donor may have contributed some T cells.

This chain uses TRBV4-1 with TRBJ2-7, with a tentative D call TRBD2 (6 bases). Germline-derived CDR1 and CDR2 are MGHRA and YSYEKL. This CDR3 has 13 amino acids. V lost 4 bases and J lost 6, with 13 bases in between. In DNA form, the CDR3 reads TGCGCCAGCAGCCGAGGAGGGGCTATCGAGCAGTACTTC. It yields the protein CASSRGGAIEQYF.

The chain carries TRBV29-1 and TRBJ2-5, with 9 bases aligning to TRBD1. V lost 2 bases and J lost 6; bases outside the gene matches: 7. The germline V gene has CDR1 SQVTM and CDR2 ANQGSEA. The CDR3 is made up of 14 amino acids. The CDR3 DNA follows: TGCAGCGTTGAACCCGGACAGGGGCGGAAGACCCAGTACTTC. Translation: CSVEPGQGRKTQYF. The variable domain in full, with the rest retrieved from reference TRBV29-1 and TRBJ2-5, is SAVISQKPSRDICQRGTSLTIQCQVDSQVTMMFWYRQQPGQSLTLIATANQGSEATYESGFVIDKFPISRPNLTFSTLTVSNMSPEDSSIYLCSVEPGQGRKTQYFGPGTRLLVL.

The chain recombines TRBV5-4 with TRBJ1-4, with 7 bases fitting TRBD1. From germline, CDR1 is SGHNT and CDR2 YYREEE (reference sequence). The J segment lost 8 bases and the V segment lost 1 base, leaving 5 bases of the junction unmatched. The CDR3 sequence is 14 residues long. CDR3 sequence (DNA): TGTGCCAGCAGCTTGCAGGGGGATAGGGAAAAACTGTTTTTT. It is translated as CASSLQGDREKLFF.

The chain carries TRBV28 and TRBJ2-7, with 7 nucleotides matching TRBD1. The germline CDR1 and CDR2 sequences are MDHEN and SYDVKM. After removal of 6 bases from V and 3 bases from J, the junction contained 17 bases not matched to a gene. The CDR3 runs to 17 residues. Written as DNA, the CDR3 is TGTGCCAGCAGCGACTTGGGGGAAGGGGGCCTCAACTACGAGCAGTACTTC. It codes for CASSDLGEGGLNYEQYF.

V is TRBV19 and J is TRBJ2-7; 11 bases fit TRBD2. This CDR3 has 14 amino acids. Germline values: CDR1 LNHDA, CDR2 SQIVND (reference sequence). J gave up 4 bases and V 3 bases, and 2 bases lay outside the gene matches. The CDR3 spells CASSITSGSYEQYF. The DNA for the CDR3 is TGTGCCAGTAGTATCACTAGCGGGAGTTACGAGCAGTACTTC.

The chain joins TRBV5-1 to TRBJ2-5; the D gene is possibly TRBD2 (6 bases). The germline V gene encodes CDR1 SGHRS and CDR2 YFSETQ. Trimming shortened V by 0 bases and J by 0 bases, and 9 bases separated the two germline ends. There are 15 residues in the CDR3. As DNA, the CDR3 is TGCGCCAGCAGCTTGGCCCGGGAGTACCAAGAGACCCAGTACTTC. The encoded protein is CASSLAREYQETQYF.

V is TRBV5-1 and J is TRBJ1-3; 9 nucleotides align to TRBD1. Per the germline V gene, CDR1 is SGHRS and CDR2 is YFSETQ. The CDR3 runs to 16 residues. V lost 1 base and J lost 4; bases outside the gene matches: 6. The CDR3 DNA reads as TGCGCCAGCAGCTTGAAACAGGGGGCGGCCGGAAACACCATATATTTT. Protein product: CASSLKQGAAGNTIYF.

The J gene is TRBJ2-7, the V gene TRBV7-9; TRBD2 aligns across 10 bases. V dropped 1 base and J dropped 6; count of bases not matched to a gene: 6. Germline assignment: CDR1 SEHNR and CDR2 FQNEAQ (reference sequence). The CDR3 sequence is 15 residues long. CDR3 sequence: CASSLVLAGVSEQYF. DNA of the CDR3: TGTGCCAGCAGCTTAGTCCTAGCGGGAGTTTCCGAGCAGTACTTC.

This clone showed up just a few times. The genes are TRBV19 and TRBJ1-1; D may be TRBD1 (5 bases). Trimming removed 5 bases at V and 0 bases at J, with 10 bases between. The CDR3 contains 14 residues. The V gene's germline CDR1 is LNHDA and CDR2 SQIVND (reference sequence). The CDR3 nucleotides read TGTGCCAGTAGTCAGGGCGGGTTGAACACTGAAGCTTTCTTT. This translates into CASSQGGLNTEAFF.

The chain employs TRBV7-9 and TRBJ2-1; tentatively, D is TRBD2 (5 bases). Trimming shortened V by 5 bases and J by 9 bases, and 11 bases separated the two germline ends. Germline-derived CDR1 and CDR2 are SEHNR and FQNEAQ (reference sequence). CDR3 length: 12 residues. For the CDR3, the DNA is TGTGCCAGCAGCATCATCCGGGGTGAGCAGTTCTTC. Translating it yields CASSIIRGEQFF. Full variable domain (remainder filled in from reference TRBV7-9 and TRBJ2-1): DTGVSQNPRHKITKRGQNVTFRCDPISEHNRLYWYRQTLGQGPEFLTYFQNEAQLEKSRLLSDRFSAERPKGSFSTLEIQRTEQGDSAMYLCASSIIRGEQFFGPGTRLTVL.

J is TRBJ1-1 and V is TRBV11-2; D gene ambiguous. Germline V gene lookup returns CDR1 SGHAT and CDR2 FQNNGV. The CDR3 length is 13 residues. Trimming stripped 5 bases from V and 2 bases from J, with 9 bases between. CDR3 residues: CASSLRKNTEAFF. Written as DNA, the CDR3 is TGTGCCAGCAGCCTCAGAAAAAACACTGAAGCTTTCTTT.

The CDR3 coding sequence is TGTGCCAGCAGCTTAGCGGTCCCAACTAATGAAAAACTGTTTTTT. It specifies CASSLAVPTNEKLFF. V gene TRBV7-9 combines with J gene TRBJ1-4; D remains ambiguous. This CDR3 comprises 15 residues. Germline V lookup: CDR1 SEHNR, CDR2 FQNEAQ (reference sequence). V dropped 0 bases and J dropped 0 bases, with 5 bases sitting between them. Based on the CDR3 plus reference TRBV7-9 and TRBJ1-4, the full variable domain is DTGVSQNPRHKITKRGQNVTFRCDPISEHNRLYWYRQTLGQGPEFLTYFQNEAQLEKSRLLSDRFSAERPKGSFSTLEIQRTEQGDSAMYLCASSLAVPTNEKLFFGSGTQLSVL.

The chain has TRBV27 and TRBJ2-2; TRBD1 is a possible D gene (6 bases). Germline-derived CDR1 and CDR2 are MNHEY and SMNVEV (reference sequence). CDR3 length: 13 amino acids. The V end lost 2 bases, the J end lost 6 bases, and 7 bases lay between the germline ends. The CDR3 here is CASSLKGAGELFF. For the CDR3, the DNA is TGTGCCAGCAGTTTAAAGGGGGCCGGGGAGCTGTTTTTT.

CDR3 sequence: CASSEDPRRNYGYTF. The CDR3 DNA follows: TGTGCCAGCAGTGAAGATCCAAGAAGGAACTATGGCTACACCTTC. This rearrangement joins TRBV6-1 to TRBJ1-2; D gene ambiguous. Germline V gene data show CDR1 as MNHNS and CDR2 as SASEGT. CDR3 length equals 15 residues. Trimming removed 1 base at V and 2 bases at J, with 11 bases between.

This clone turned up a few times. The chain recombines TRBV27 with TRBJ2-5; 9 bases are shared with TRBD2. The CDR3 is 15 amino acids. The V segment lost 2 bases and the J segment 4 bases; nucleotides outside the gene matches: 5. Germline CDR1 reads MNHEY; CDR2 reads SMNVEV (reference sequence). This CDR3 reads CASSLGSGRGETQYF. CDR3 DNA: TGTGCCAGCAGTTTAGGTAGCGGGAGAGGAGAGACCCAGTACTTC.

The chain employs TRBV5-1 and TRBJ2-7, with TRBD2 matching 13 bases. Looked up from germline, CDR1 is SGHRS and CDR2 is YFSETQ. J was trimmed by 3 bases and V by 0 bases; bases with no gene match: 6. The CDR3 loop spans 17 amino acids. The CDR3 DNA follows: TGCGCCAGCAGCTTGGGGACTAGCGGGAGTTCGGGCTACGAGCAGTACTTC. It translates to CASSLGTSGSSGYEQYF.

The rearrangement joins TRBV7-9 to TRBJ1-2, with D possibly TRBD1 on 6 matching bases. The CDR3 is 16 amino acids. Trimming pared 8 bases from V and 4 bases from J, leaving 23 bases between. Germline V gene lookup returns CDR1 SEHNR and CDR2 FQNEAQ (reference sequence). This chain's CDR3 is CASHYGGQGTTYGYTF. CDR3 DNA sequence: TGTGCCAGCCATTATGGGGGGCAGGGTACCACCTATGGCTACACCTTC.

The V and J genes are TRBV18 and TRBJ1-2, with 9 bases that match TRBD1. The junction had 9 bases not matched to a gene; V was cut back by 3 bases and J by 4 bases. This CDR3 spans 16 amino acids. Germline V gene sequence: CDR1 KGHSH, CDR2 LQKENI. CDR3 amino acids: CASSPSGQGGRYGYTF. Written as DNA, the CDR3 is TGTGCCAGCTCACCTTCGGGACAGGGTGGCCGCTATGGCTACACCTTC. Drawing the rest from reference TRBV18 and TRBJ1-2, the complete variable domain is NAGVMQNPRHLVRRRGQEARLRCSPMKGHSHVYWYRQLPEEGLKFMVYLQKENIIDESGMPKERFSAEFPKEGPSILRIQQVVRGDSAAYFCASSPSGQGGRYGYTFGSGTRLTVV.